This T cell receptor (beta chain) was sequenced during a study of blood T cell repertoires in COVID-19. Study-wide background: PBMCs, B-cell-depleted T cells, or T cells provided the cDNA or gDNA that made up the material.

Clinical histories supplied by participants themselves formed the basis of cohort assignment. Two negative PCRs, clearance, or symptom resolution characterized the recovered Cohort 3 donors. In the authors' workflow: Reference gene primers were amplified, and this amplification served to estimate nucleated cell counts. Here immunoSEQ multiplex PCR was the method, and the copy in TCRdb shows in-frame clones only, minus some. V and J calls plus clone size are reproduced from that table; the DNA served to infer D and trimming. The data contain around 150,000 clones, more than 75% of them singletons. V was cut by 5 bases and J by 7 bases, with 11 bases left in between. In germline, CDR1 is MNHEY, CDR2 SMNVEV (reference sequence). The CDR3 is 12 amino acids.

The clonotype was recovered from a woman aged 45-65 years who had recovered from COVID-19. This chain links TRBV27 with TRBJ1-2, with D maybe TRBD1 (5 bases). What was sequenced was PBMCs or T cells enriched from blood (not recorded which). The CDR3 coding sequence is TGTGCCAGCAGTCCCCTCGGGGGTGGCTACACCTTC. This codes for CASSPLGGGYTF.